This TCR beta chain was identified in a study of blood T cell repertoires in COVID-19. Study at large: The United States, Italy and Spain provided the acute and convalescent COVID-19 samples.

The germline V gene encodes CDR1 LGHDT and CDR2 YNNKEL (reference sequence). This CDR3 spans 14 amino acids. Trimming shortened V by 4 bases and J by 0 bases, and 10 bases separated the two germline ends. Clones were read by immunoSEQ multiplex PCR, and TCRdb kept only the in-frame ones, dropping some. The data contain around 170,000 clones, 65% to 90% of them seen just once; the ten biggest clones take up about 1.5%. The specimen was peripheral blood. The chain employs TRBV3-1 (or the pseudogene TRBV3-2) and TRBJ2-7; TRBD2 might be the D (5 bases). The receptor was derived from a human donor in a cohort sampled during active COVID-19. This chain's CDR3 is CASSRAGVSYEQYF. The DNA of the CDR3 is TGTGCCAGCAGCCGGGCGGGCGTCTCCTACGAGCAGTACTTC.